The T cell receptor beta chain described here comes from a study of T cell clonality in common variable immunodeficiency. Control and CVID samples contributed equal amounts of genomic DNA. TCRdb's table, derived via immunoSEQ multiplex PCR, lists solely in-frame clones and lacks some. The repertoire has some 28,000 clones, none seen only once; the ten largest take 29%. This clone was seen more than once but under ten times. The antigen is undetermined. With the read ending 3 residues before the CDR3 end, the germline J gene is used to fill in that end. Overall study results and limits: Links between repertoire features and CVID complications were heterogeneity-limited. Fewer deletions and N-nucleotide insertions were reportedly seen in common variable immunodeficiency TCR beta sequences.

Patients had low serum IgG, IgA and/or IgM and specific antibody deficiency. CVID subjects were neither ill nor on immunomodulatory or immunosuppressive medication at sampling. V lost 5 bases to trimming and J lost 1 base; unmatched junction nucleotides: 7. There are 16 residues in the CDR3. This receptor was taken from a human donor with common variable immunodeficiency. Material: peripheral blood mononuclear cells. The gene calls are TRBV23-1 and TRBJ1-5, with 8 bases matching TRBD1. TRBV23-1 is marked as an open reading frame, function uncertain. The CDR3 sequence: CASSKRTGISNQPQHF. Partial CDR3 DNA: TGCGCCAGCAGTAAACGGACAGGGATAAGCAATCAGCCC.